This T cell receptor (beta chain) is drawn from a study of cytomegalovirus exposure and HLA in healthy donors. PCR used 60 Vbeta primers and 13 Jbeta primers. The method was immunoSEQ multiplex PCR; TCRdb's version includes in-frame clones alone and lacks a portion of them. This table holds roughly 80,000 clones, around 80% found once. Germline V gene lookup returns CDR1 SQVTM and CDR2 ANQGSEA. This CDR3 has 13 amino acids. V trimming: 4 bases; J trimming: 6 bases; junction bases outside the gene matches: 9. Material: PBMCs. This clonotype was obtained from a male donor in good health and CMV-seronegative. This rearrangement joins TRBV29-1 to TRBJ2-7; 7 nucleotides agree with TRBD2. CDR3 sequence reads: CSVGSGEGCEQYF. CDR3 DNA sequence: TGCAGCGTTGGGAGCGGGGAGGGGTGCGAGCAGTACTTC.